A few counts support the clone carrying this T cell receptor beta chain. Its cognate antigen is unknown. MiXCR was run by TCRdb on the 5' RACE reads, yielding one entry per CDR3 protein. The sample includes about 520,000 distinct CDR3 sequences, less than 25% of them seen just once. The sample originates from a study of identical twins. The study's findings and limits: Modeled out-of-frame TCR alpha sharing in monozygotic twins fell below observed levels.

V gave up 3 bases and J gave up 5 bases, with 11 bases separating them. The length of the CDR3 is 13 residues. Germline loops: CDR1 DFQATT, CDR2 SNEGSKA (reference sequence). These records were also assigned to another study, of T cells expressing NK-cell markers. This second report adds: In sorted CD3+CD56+NKG2C+, CD3+CD56+NKG2C- and CD3+CD56-NKG2C+ T cells, TCR beta repertoires were obtained. Each of roughly six donors carried dominant NKG2C+ clonotypes accounting for about 1.0-7.0% of CD8+ T cells. These clonotypes also led the CD3+CD56-NKG2C+ fraction in a handful of donors.

The clonotype comes from a woman aged 18-30 years in good health. Sequencing input: CD4+ T cells sorted from blood. The V and J genes are TRBV20-1 and TRBJ2-1, with unresolved D. The CDR3 nucleotides are TGCAGTGCTAGGACCGTCGTCCACAATGAGCAGTTCTTC. This sequence encodes CSARTVVHNEQFF.